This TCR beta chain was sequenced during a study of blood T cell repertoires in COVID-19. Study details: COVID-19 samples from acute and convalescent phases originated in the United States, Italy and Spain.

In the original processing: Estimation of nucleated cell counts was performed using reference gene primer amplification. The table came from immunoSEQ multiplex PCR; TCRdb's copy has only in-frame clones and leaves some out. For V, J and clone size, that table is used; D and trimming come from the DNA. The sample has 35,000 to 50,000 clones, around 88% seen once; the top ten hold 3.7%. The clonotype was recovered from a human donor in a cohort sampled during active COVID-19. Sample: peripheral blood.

This CDR3 is CATSRAGGPYEQYF. The CDR3 DNA sequence: TGTGCCACCAGCAGGGCGGGGGGGCCCTACGAGCAGTACTTC. V is TRBV15 and J is TRBJ2-7, with TRBD2 matching over 9 bases. CDR1 is LNHNV, CDR2 YYDKDF, per germline (reference sequence). There are 14 residues in the CDR3. The V gene end was trimmed by 3 bases and the J gene end by 2 bases; junction bases not matched to a gene: 2. The full variable domain, in which reference TRBV15 and TRBJ2-7 provide the parts outside the CDR3, is DAMVIQNPRYQVTQFGKPVTLSCSQTLNHNVMYWYQQKSSQAPKLLFHYYDKDFNNEADTPDNFQSRRPNTSFCFLDIRSPGLGDTAMYLCATSRAGGPYEQYFGPGTRLTVT.